The T cell receptor beta chain described here comes from a study of blood T cell repertoires in COVID-19. Study summary: Specimens from acute and convalescent COVID-19 originated in the United States, Italy and Spain. T cells, B-cell-depleted T cells, or PBMCs supplied cDNA or gDNA.

Authors' processing steps: The authors estimated nucleated cell counts from reference gene primer amplification. TCRdb's copy holds only in-frame clones and misses some; the assay was immunoSEQ multiplex PCR. V and J calls and clone size come straight from that table; D and trimming were deduced from the DNA. The sample has under 350,000 clones, 80% to 90% seen once; the top ten hold roughly 9.4%. Sequences were obtained from peripheral blood. This TCR was sampled from a woman between 50 and 59 years old who had recovered from COVID-19.

The CDR3 reads CASSSSTSGAREQYF. The CDR3 DNA follows: TGTGCCAGCAGTTCGTCGACTAGCGGGGCTAGAGAGCAGTACTTC. The chain recombines TRBV28 with TRBJ2-7; 11 bases agree with TRBD2. V lost 4 bases, J lost 7 bases, and 9 bases stayed unmatched. The CDR3 loop spans 15 amino acids. CDR1 MDHEN and CDR2 SYDVKM come from the germline V gene.